Listed here are 19 T cell receptor beta chains from one sample, sequenced in a study of blood T cell repertoires in COVID-19 (dated by TCRdb to the early 2020s). To prepare the library, the immunoSEQ multiplex PCR assay was applied. Drawn from immuneACCESS, this table holds only the in-frame rearrangements with V and J called that TCRdb kept. Clones are partly lost; checked studies trace under half to an unresolved V gene and leave the rest unexplained. This sample gives around 150,000 clones in total; under 90% of them show up just once. The top ten clones comprise more than 3% of the sample. The source material was PBMCs or T cells enriched from blood (not recorded which). Source of these receptors: a woman aged 55-75 years who had recovered from COVID-19.

V is TRBV7-9 and J is TRBJ2-7; 10 nucleotides align to TRBD2. There are 14 residues in the CDR3. Germline V gene sequence: CDR1 SEHNR, CDR2 FQNEAQ (reference sequence). Unmatched junction bases numbered 3, after V lost 5 bases and J lost 2 bases. Written as DNA, the CDR3 is TGTGCCAGCAGCCCCCTAGCGGGAGCCTACGAGCAGTACTTC. Translated, it gives CASSPLAGAYEQYF.

The rearrangement uses TRBV2 and TRBJ1-2; D call uncertain. V was clipped by 4 bases and J by 0 bases, with 9 bases between them. The CDR3 is made up of 14 amino acids. The germline CDR1 and CDR2 sequences are SNHLY and FYNNEI. The CDR3: CASSAGVTNYGYTF. The CDR3 DNA follows: TGTGCCAGCAGTGCCGGGGTGACTAACTATGGCTACACCTTC.

This sequence joins TRBV27 and TRBJ2-5; D might be TRBD2 (6 bases). Germline loops: CDR1 MNHEY, CDR2 SMNVEV (reference sequence). The CDR3 totals 15 residues. V was shortened by 3 bases and J by 5 bases, with 16 bases between the two germline ends. The CDR3 DNA reads as TGTGCCAGCAGTTTCTTTCTGGGGACTCGCGAGACCCAGTACTTC. Translated: CASSFFLGTRETQYF.

The chain couples TRBV6-1 to TRBJ1-4; D might be TRBD1 (5 bases). This CDR3 is 17 amino acids long. V lost 1 base, J lost 0 bases, and 12 bases lay in between. Germline V CDR1 and CDR2: MNHNS, SASEGT. For the CDR3, the DNA is TGTGCCAGCAGTGAAGGCAGAATACAGGCAACTAATGAAAAACTGTTTTTT. It is translated as CASSEGRIQATNEKLFF.

This chain joins TRBV19 and TRBJ1-2; weak D call: TRBD1 (6 bases). The V gene's germline CDR1 is LNHDA and CDR2 SQIVND (reference sequence). The CDR3 covers 15 residues. Trimming cost V 1 base and J 5 bases, with 14 bases left between them. CDR3 loop: CASSIAQGRGYGYTF. In DNA, the CDR3 is TGTGCCAGTAGTATAGCCCAGGGAAGGGGGTATGGCTACACCTTC.

This clone was found once. The chain recombines TRBV5-1 with TRBJ1-2; TRBD1 matches 7 bases. V was pared by 4 bases and J by 5 bases, with 11 bases of the junction left unmatched. The CDR3 contains 15 residues. Germline V CDR1 and CDR2: SGHRS, YFSETQ. The CDR3 DNA reads as TGCGCCAGCAGCCCGGAACAGGGGAGCCCGTATGGCTACACCTTC. Translation: CASSPEQGSPYGYTF.

The J gene is TRBJ1-2, the V gene TRBV2; no firm D call. CDR1 and CDR2 (germline): SNHLY, FYNNEI. The CDR3 runs to 13 residues. V was trimmed by 2 bases and J by 7 bases, leaving 11 bases between them. CDR3 sequence (DNA): TGTGCCAGCAGTGAAATTAGATCGGGTGGCTACACCTTC. Translating gives CASSEIRSGGYTF.

The chain couples TRBV5-1 to TRBJ1-3; 10 positions agree with TRBD1. The length of the CDR3 is 15 residues. J gave up 4 bases and V 4 bases, and 5 bases lay outside the gene matches. Germline values: CDR1 SGHRS, CDR2 YFSETQ. DNA of the CDR3: TGCGCCAGCAGCCCGGGGACAGGGGTCGGAAACACCATATATTTT. Translated, it gives CASSPGTGVGNTIYF.

This chain connects TRBV19 to TRBJ2-3; 7 bases agree with TRBD1. From germline, CDR1 is LNHDA and CDR2 SQIVND (reference sequence). V shed 3 bases, J shed 0 bases, and the junction held 6 bases outside the gene matches. The CDR3 has 16 residues. The CDR3 bases are TGTGCCAGTAGTATCGGTCGGGACAGTAGCACAGATACGCAGTATTTT. This codes for CASSIGRDSSTDTQYF.

J is TRBJ2-5 and V is TRBV19, with 7 bases that match TRBD2. Germline assignment: CDR1 LNHDA and CDR2 SQIVND (reference sequence). The trim removed 5 bases at V and 0 bases at J, leaving 6 bases unmatched. The CDR3 length is 15 residues. Written as DNA, the CDR3 is TGTGCCAGTAGTCCCCGGGGGGAGTACCAAGAGACCCAGTACTTC. Translated: CASSPRGEYQETQYF.

This chain connects TRBV19 to TRBJ2-7, with no clear D. CDR1 is LNHDA and CDR2 is SQIVND in the germline V gene (reference sequence). This CDR3 is built from 14 residues. V was pared by 6 bases and J by 7 bases, with 19 bases between. The CDR3 reads CASSIRGAAREQYF. The CDR3, as DNA: TGTGCCAGTAGCATAAGAGGCGCGGCTCGGGAGCAGTACTTC.

The V call is TRBV5-6, the J call TRBJ1-1, with D maybe TRBD1 (5 bases). The CDR3 loop spans 17 amino acids. Germline lookup yields CDR1 SGHDT and CDR2 YYEEEE. The germline V and J ends were trimmed by 4 bases and 6 bases, with 25 bases remaining between them. CDR3 in amino acids: CASSNFVSPGLTPEAFF. The CDR3 region has the DNA TGTGCCAGCAGCAACTTTGTAAGCCCGGGACTCACACCTGAAGCTTTCTTT.

The V gene is TRBV5-1, the J gene TRBJ2-7; 7 nucleotides align to TRBD1. CDR1 and CDR2 (germline): SGHRS, YFSETQ. V was pared by 3 bases and J by 2 bases, with 11 bases of the junction left unmatched. The CDR3 runs to 16 residues. Written as DNA, the CDR3 is TGCGCCAGCAGCTCCAACAGGGGCCTTCCACCCTACGAGCAGTACTTC. The encoded protein is CASSSNRGLPPYEQYF.

This chain uses TRBV3-1 (or the pseudogene TRBV3-2) with TRBJ2-7, with 7 bases that match TRBD2. The CDR3 loop spans 17 amino acids. The germline V gene encodes CDR1 LGHDT and CDR2 YNNKEL (reference sequence). Trimming at V came to 1 base and at J to 1 base, leaving 10 bases not matched to a gene. CDR3 protein: CASSQGPTGGGSYEQYF. The CDR3 nucleotides are TGTGCCAGCAGCCAAGGACCTACCGGCGGGGGATCCTACGAGCAGTACTTC.

The chain links TRBV19 to TRBJ1-4; 7 nucleotides agree with TRBD1. Germline CDR1 is LNHDA and CDR2 is SQIVND (reference sequence). With 3 bases clipped from V and 6 bases from J, the junction kept 4 bases outside the gene matches. This CDR3 has 14 amino acids. The CDR3: CASSIYRGDEKLFF. As DNA, the CDR3 is TGTGCCAGTAGTATCTACAGGGGAGATGAAAAACTGTTTTTT.

The chain uses TRBV5-4 and TRBJ2-1, with no clear D. Germline CDR1 reads SGHNT; CDR2 reads YYREEE (reference sequence). V lost 0 bases, J lost 5 bases, and 6 bases lay in between. The CDR3 length is 13 residues. The DNA for the CDR3 is TGTGCCAGCAGCTTGGTGTCTGACAATGAGCAGTTCTTC. As protein: CASSLVSDNEQFF. Full variable domain (rest looked up from reference TRBV5-4 and TRBJ2-1): ETGVTQSPTHLIKTRGQQVTLRCSSQSGHNTVSWYQQALGQGPQFIFQYYREEENGRGNFPPRFSGLQFPNYSSELNVNALELDDSALYLCASSLVSDNEQFFGPGTRLTVL.

The V and J genes are TRBV7-8 and TRBJ1-5, with 9 bases aligning to TRBD1. The J segment lost 9 bases and the V segment lost 5 bases, leaving 8 bases of the junction unmatched. This CDR3 comprises 14 residues. The germline CDR1 and CDR2 sequences are SGHVS and FQNEAQ. The CDR3 DNA reads as TGTGCCAGCAGCCTTGGACAGGGGAATGGGCCCCAGCATTTT. Its protein is CASSLGQGNGPQHF. Combining the CDR3 with reference TRBV7-8 and TRBJ1-5 gives the whole variable domain GAGVSQSPRYKVAKRGQDVALRCDPISGHVSLFWYQQALGQGPEFLTYFQNEAQLDKSGLPSDRFFAERPEGSVSTLKIQRTQQEDSAVYLCASSLGQGNGPQHFGDGTRLSIL.

This clone was seen many times. V and J are TRBV6-1 and TRBJ2-7, with 9 bases matching TRBD1. Germline assignment: CDR1 MNHNS and CDR2 SASEGT. Trimming removed 3 bases from V and 0 bases from J; junction bases left unmatched: 3. The CDR3 loop spans 15 amino acids. CDR3 loop: CASSEGTGSSYEQYF. CDR3 nucleotides: TGTGCCAGCAGTGAGGGGACAGGGAGCTCCTACGAGCAGTACTTC.

The chain recombines TRBV15 with TRBJ2-7; 7 nucleotides line up with TRBD1. This CDR3 has 15 residues. Germline CDR1 reads LNHNV; CDR2 reads YYDKDF (reference sequence). Germline trimming cut 0 bases from V and 3 bases from J; bases unmatched to any gene: 5. The CDR3 sequence is CATSREGQRIYEQYF. The DNA of the CDR3 is TGTGCCACCAGCAGAGAGGGACAGAGAATCTACGAGCAGTACTTC.